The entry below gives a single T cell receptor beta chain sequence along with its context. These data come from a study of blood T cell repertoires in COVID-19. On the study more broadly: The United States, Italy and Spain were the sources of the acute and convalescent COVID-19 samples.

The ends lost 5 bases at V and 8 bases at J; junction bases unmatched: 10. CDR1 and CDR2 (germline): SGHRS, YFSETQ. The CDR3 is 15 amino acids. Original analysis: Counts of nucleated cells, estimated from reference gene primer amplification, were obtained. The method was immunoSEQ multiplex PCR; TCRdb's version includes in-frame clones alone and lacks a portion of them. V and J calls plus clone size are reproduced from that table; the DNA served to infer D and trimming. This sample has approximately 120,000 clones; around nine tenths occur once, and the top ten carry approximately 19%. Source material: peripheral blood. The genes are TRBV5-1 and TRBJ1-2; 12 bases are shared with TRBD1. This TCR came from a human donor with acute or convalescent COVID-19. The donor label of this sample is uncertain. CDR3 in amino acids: CASSTGGQGAGGYTF. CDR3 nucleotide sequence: TGCGCCAGCAGTACTGGGGGACAGGGGGCCGGAGGCTACACCTTC.